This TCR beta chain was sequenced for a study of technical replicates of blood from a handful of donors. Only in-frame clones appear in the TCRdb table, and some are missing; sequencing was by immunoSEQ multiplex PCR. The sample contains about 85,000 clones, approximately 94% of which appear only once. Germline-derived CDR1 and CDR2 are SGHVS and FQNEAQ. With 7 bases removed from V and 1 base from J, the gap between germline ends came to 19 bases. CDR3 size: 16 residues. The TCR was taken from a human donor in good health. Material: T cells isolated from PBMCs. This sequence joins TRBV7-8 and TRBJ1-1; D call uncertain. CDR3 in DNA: TGTGCCAGCACCCTTAGGGCGAGGGCGACGAACACTGAAGCTTTCTTT. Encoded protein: CASTLRARATNTEAFF.